This passage covers 14 T cell receptor beta chains from one sample sequenced in a study of blood T cells in healthy people across ages. With a J-beta primer mix and a sample-barcoded 5' primer, a second PCR ran 7 to 11 cycles. TCRdb reprocessed the 5' RACE reads via MiXCR and lists one record per CDR3 protein. The profile covers just under 900,000 distinct CDR3 sequences, with roughly 26% appearing a single time and approximately 15% taken by the ten largest. The sample was blood. The receptor source for this set is an elderly woman in good health.

This clonotype was detected only once. It may be a read error: a sequence one base away is much more abundant. This chain links TRBV6-1 with TRBJ1-5; the D gene is possibly TRBD1 (6 bases). The CDR3 totals 16 residues. Deletions cut 1 base from V and 9 bases from J, with 19 bases between. Germline CDR1 and CDR2: MNHNS and SASEGT. CDR3 residues: CASSEGDGGLPGPQHF. CDR3 nucleotides: TGTGCCAGCAGTGAAGGGGACGGGGGGCTCCCTGGGCCCCAGCATTTT.

Concerning this clonotype: A much larger clone is a single base away; this may be a read error. This rearrangement joins TRBV7-9 to TRBJ2-1; D is tentatively TRBD1 or TRBD2 (5 bases each). This CDR3 has 14 residues. Germline CDR1 SEHNR, CDR2 FQNEAQ (reference sequence). Trimming shortened V by 1 base and J by 13 bases, and 17 bases separated the two germline ends. CDR3 DNA sequence: TGTGCCAGCAGCTTAGACTGGACAACTGGGACCCAGTTCTTC. Translation gives CASSLDWTTGTQFF.

The chain couples TRBV6-6 to TRBJ1-1; tentatively, D is TRBD1 (5 bases). V was clipped by 2 bases and J by 1 base, with 17 bases between them. The germline V gene encodes CDR1 MNHNY and CDR2 SVGAGI (reference sequence). This CDR3 region has 17 residues. CDR3 sequence (DNA): TGTGCCAGCAGTTACCCCGGGACGGATCTTGGGAACACTGAAGCTTTCTTT. As protein: CASSYPGTDLGNTEAFF.

V is TRBV7-2 and J is TRBJ2-1, with 14 bases lining up with TRBD2. CDR3 length: 19 amino acids. V lost 5 bases to trimming and J lost 6 bases; unmatched junction nucleotides: 15. Germline V gene data show CDR1 as SGHTA and CDR2 as FQGNSA. Written as DNA, the CDR3 is TGTGCCAGCAGCCTCCGGGGGACTAGCGGGGGCCTCCTCCTCAATGAGCAGTTCTTC. Its translation is CASSLRGTSGGLLLNEQFF.

In its sample, this clonotype was seen many times. The chain is built from TRBV7-2 and TRBJ2-7; D could derive from TRBD1 or TRBD2 (5 bases each). The CDR3 covers 13 residues. Per germline, CDR1 SGHTA and CDR2 FQGNSA. Between the trimmed V and J ends, which lost 7 bases and 1 base, there was a span of 11 bases. Written as DNA, the CDR3 is TGTGCCAGCACAAGTGGGGGATCCTACGAGCAGTACTTC. Protein: CASTSGGSYEQYF.

This clonotype was counted between two and nine times. The J gene is TRBJ1-1, the V gene TRBV7-9; 10 bases align to TRBD1. Trimming removed 5 bases from V and 1 base from J; junction bases left unmatched: 7. This CDR3 has 16 amino acids. In germline, CDR1 is SEHNR, CDR2 FQNEAQ (reference sequence). The CDR3 region is CASSSGTGVANTEAFF. DNA for the CDR3: TGTGCCAGCAGCAGCGGGACAGGGGTAGCGAACACTGAAGCTTTCTTT.

In regard to this clonotype: One junction end does not reproduce the germline sequence, and a read error may be involved. The chain employs TRBV20-1 and TRBJ2-1; 12 nucleotides align to TRBD1. This CDR3 is built from 18 residues. Germline V gives CDR1 DFQATT, CDR2 SNEGSKA (reference sequence). In nucleotides, the CDR3 is TGCAGTGCTAGATCCCGTTCCGGGACAGGGGGCGCGGGGAATGGGCAGTTCTTC. Protein sequence: CSARSRSGTGGAGNGQFF.

The J gene is TRBJ1-4, the V gene TRBV6-2 or TRBV6-3; unclear D gene. CDR1 is MNHEY and CDR2 is SVGEGT in the germline V gene. There are 13 residues in the CDR3. V lost 6 bases to trimming and J lost 6 bases, with 11 bases between them. CDR3: CASRVNSYEKLFF. In nucleotides, the CDR3 is TGTGCCAGCAGAGTTAACAGTTATGAAAAACTGTTTTTT.

This clonotype has more than one count but fewer than ten. This chain joins TRBV5-1 and TRBJ1-2; 7 positions agree with TRBD1. Germline V gene lookup returns CDR1 SGHRS and CDR2 YFSETQ. The CDR3 covers 14 residues. V lost 0 bases and J lost 6; bases outside the gene matches: 5. CDR3 nucleotide sequence: TGCGCCAGCAGCTTGGGGCAGGGGGATAATGGCTACACCTTC. Its translation is CASSLGQGDNGYTF.

In its sample, this clonotype was seen a few times. The chain is built from TRBV12-3 or TRBV12-4 and TRBJ1-2; possibly TRBD1 for D (6 bases). This CDR3 is built from 15 residues. The V and J ends lost 2 bases and 4 bases respectively, with 14 bases between them. The CDR3 reads CASSLTPGQSYGYTF. CDR3 sequence (DNA): TGTGCCAGCAGTTTAACCCCGGGACAATCCTATGGCTACACCTTC.

This clonotype appeared many times. The J gene is TRBJ2-1, the V gene TRBV20-1; TRBD2 is a possible D gene (5 bases). CDR3 length: 12 residues. V lost 6 bases and J lost 12, with 18 bases in between. The germline gives CDR1 DFQATT, CDR2 SNEGSKA (reference sequence). The CDR3 DNA is TGCAGTGCCCGAACGTCGGAGGTGGGGCAGTTCTTC. Protein product: CSARTSEVGQFF.

This clonotype was counted ten times or more. This chain joins TRBV7-9 and TRBJ2-5; unclear D gene. Germline loops: CDR1 SEHNR, CDR2 FQNEAQ (reference sequence). The CDR3 length is 15 residues. Trimming shortened V by 1 base and J by 2 bases, and 11 bases separated the two germline ends. The CDR3 DNA sequence: TGTGCCAGCAGCTTAGTTAGTCGAGATCAAGAGACCCAGTACTTC. Its translation: CASSLVSRDQETQYF.

This clonotype has more than one count but fewer than ten. A single base separates this from a much larger clone, so it may be a read error. The rearrangement links TRBV10-1 to TRBJ2-5; 8 bases line up with TRBD1. V trimming: 6 bases; J trimming: 11 bases; junction bases outside the gene matches: 14. This CDR3 has 14 amino acids. Germline CDR1 is WNHNN and CDR2 is SYGVQD (reference sequence). The CDR3 sequence: CASREQGAVCEQYF. CDR3 nucleotides: TGCGCCAGCAGGGAGCAGGGGGCGGTATGTGAGCAGTACTTC.

This clonotype has ten or more counts. The chain combines TRBV12-3 or TRBV12-4 with TRBJ2-5; D possibly corresponds to TRBD1 (6 bases). Deletions cut 1 base from V and 4 bases from J, with 10 bases between. CDR3 length: 14 residues. CDR3 in amino acids: CASSLGGQTETQYF. The DNA of the CDR3 is TGTGCCAGCAGTTTAGGGGGGCAAACAGAGACCCAGTACTTC.